What follows describes a single T cell receptor beta chain. No antigen is known for it. The CDR3 is 11 residues long. V was pared by 8 bases and J by 1 base, with 2 bases between. Germline CDR1 and CDR2: SEHNR and FQNEAQ (reference sequence). The protocol was immunoSEQ multiplex PCR, while the TCRdb copy is restricted to in-frame clones and leaves out a portion. The sample holds some 100,000 clones, roughly 84% seen once. The sample belongs to a study of radiation and T cells in renal cell carcinoma. Stated time point: blood 4 weeks post-SBRT, at nephrectomy. As to treatment: 15 Gy SBRT to primary tumor, nephrectomy 4 weeks later. Nephrectomy followed 15 Gy stereotactic body radiation by 4 weeks. General study findings and limits: From baseline, blood top tumor clonotypes peaked at 2 weeks post-radiation.

This sequence joins TRBV7-9 and TRBJ2-2; D not certain. The receptor was derived from a man between 60 and 70 years old with renal cell carcinoma. Sequencing was performed on blood, taken from a patient whose treatment included radiotherapy and nephrectomy. CDR3: CASGNTGELFF. CDR3 nucleotide sequence: TGTGCCAGCGGGAACACCGGGGAGCTGTTTTTT.